This T cell receptor beta chain stems from a study of blood T cell repertoires in COVID-19. Study-level background: Sites in the United States, Italy and Spain provided acute and convalescent COVID-19 samples. In each case, the material was cDNA or gDNA derived from T cells, B-cell-depleted T cells, or PBMCs.

Original methodology: For nucleated cells, counts were estimated from reference gene primer amplification. Libraries were prepared by immunoSEQ multiplex PCR; TCRdb keeps only in-frame clonotypes and omits some of them. D and trimming come from the DNA, and the V and J calls and clone size come from that table. The profile covers 300,000 to 400,000 clones, with about nine tenths appearing a single time and 6% to 8.5% taken by the ten largest. Trimming at V came to 7 bases and at J to 2 bases, leaving 10 bases not matched to a gene. Germline V lookup: CDR1 SNHLY, CDR2 FYNNEI. The CDR3 has 17 amino acids. Patients at the Seattle site were enrolled during active infection and followed longitudinally.

This chain connects TRBV2 to TRBJ2-2, with 10 bases lining up with TRBD1. The TCR was taken from a woman aged 70-85 years with COVID-19, enrolled during active disease. Specimen: peripheral blood. CDR3 DNA: TGTGCCAGCACAAGACAGACAGGGGGCTCTAACACCGGGGAGCTGTTTTTT. Its protein product is CASTRQTGGSNTGELFF.